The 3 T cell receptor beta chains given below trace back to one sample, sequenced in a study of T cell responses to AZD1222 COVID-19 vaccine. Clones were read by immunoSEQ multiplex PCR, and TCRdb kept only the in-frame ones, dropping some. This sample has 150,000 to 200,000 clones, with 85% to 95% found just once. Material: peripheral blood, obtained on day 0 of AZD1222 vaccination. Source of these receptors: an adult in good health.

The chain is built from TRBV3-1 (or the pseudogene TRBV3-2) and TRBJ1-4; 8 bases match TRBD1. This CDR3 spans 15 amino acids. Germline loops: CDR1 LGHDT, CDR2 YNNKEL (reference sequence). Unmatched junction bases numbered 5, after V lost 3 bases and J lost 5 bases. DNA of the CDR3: TGTGCCAGCAGCCAGAGGACAGGGATAAATGAAAAACTGTTTTTT. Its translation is CASSQRTGINEKLFF.

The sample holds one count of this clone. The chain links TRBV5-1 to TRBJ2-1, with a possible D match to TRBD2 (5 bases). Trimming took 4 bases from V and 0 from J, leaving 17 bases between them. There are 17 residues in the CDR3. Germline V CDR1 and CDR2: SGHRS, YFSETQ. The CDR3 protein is CASSPGWGRSSYNEQFF. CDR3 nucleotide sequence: TGCGCCAGCAGCCCGGGGTGGGGAAGGAGCTCCTACAATGAGCAGTTCTTC.

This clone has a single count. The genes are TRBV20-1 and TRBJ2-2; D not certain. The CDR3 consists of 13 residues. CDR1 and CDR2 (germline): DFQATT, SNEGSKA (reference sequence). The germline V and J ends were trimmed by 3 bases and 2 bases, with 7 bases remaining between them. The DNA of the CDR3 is TGCAGTGCTAGTTCGCGAAACACCGGGGAGCTGTTTTTT. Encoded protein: CSASSRNTGELFF.